Reported below is one T cell receptor beta chain. This specimen comes from a study of blood T cell repertoires in COVID-19. Study in general: Sites across the United States, Italy and Spain contributed samples from acute and convalescent COVID-19.

Per the original data handling: Reference gene primer amplification in the assay estimated nucleated cell counts. Measured with immunoSEQ multiplex PCR; TCRdb has only the in-frame clones, and not every one. Clone size and V and J calls were adopted from that table, with D and trimming inferred from the DNA. The sample holds about 190,000 clones; more than 65% are singletons and the top ten take less than 20%. Germline V gene lookup returns CDR1 MGHRA and CDR2 YSYEKL. The CDR3 sequence is 15 residues long. The V gene end was trimmed by 1 base and the J gene end by 8 bases; junction bases not matched to a gene: 6. Recruitment covered about two dozen US areas and drew participants whose ages spanned roughly 18 to 89 years.

The rearrangement links TRBV4-1 to TRBJ1-1; 11 bases map to TRBD1. The sample taken for sequencing was PBMCs or T cells enriched from blood (not recorded which). This TCR was sampled from a woman between 50 and 59 years old with acute COVID-19. The CDR3 nucleotides read TGCGCCAGCAGCCAAGCCCCGGACAGGGGGCCCGAAGCTTTCTTT. The encoded protein is CASSQAPDRGPEAFF.